This T cell receptor beta chain is drawn from a study of control samples from healthy donors and cancer patients. The CDR3 is 13 residues long. Per the germline V gene, CDR1 is MNHEY and CDR2 is SVGAGI. V lost 2 bases to trimming and J lost 1 base, with 5 bases between them. Using immunoSEQ multiplex PCR, the repertoire was profiled, and TCRdb retains in-frame clones only, with some absent. Altogether tens of thousands of clones are present, about 88% being singletons, with the ten largest covering 4.5% to 6%. The chain has TRBV6-5 and TRBJ1-1; the D is unclear. The material sequenced was blood. The TCR originated in a woman between 45 and 60 years old in good health. The CDR3 loop reads CASSYGKNTEAFF. In DNA form, the CDR3 reads TGTGCCAGCAGTTACGGTAAGAACACTGAAGCTTTCTTT.